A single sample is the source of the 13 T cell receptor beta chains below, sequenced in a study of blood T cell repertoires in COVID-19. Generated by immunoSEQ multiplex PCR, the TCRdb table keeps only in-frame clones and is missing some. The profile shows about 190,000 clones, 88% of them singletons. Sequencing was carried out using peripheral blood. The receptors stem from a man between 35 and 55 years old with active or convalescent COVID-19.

In DNA form, the CDR3 reads TGTGCCACGAGACCTGGGCAGGGGGCCTCAAGGGAAAAACTGTTTTTT. It codes for CATRPGQGASREKLFF. V gene TRBV19 combines with J gene TRBJ1-4, with TRBD1 identical over 8 bases. The germline V gene has CDR1 LNHDA and CDR2 SQIVND (reference sequence). CDR3 length equals 16 residues. Trimming removed 10 bases from V and 8 bases from J; junction bases left unmatched: 18.

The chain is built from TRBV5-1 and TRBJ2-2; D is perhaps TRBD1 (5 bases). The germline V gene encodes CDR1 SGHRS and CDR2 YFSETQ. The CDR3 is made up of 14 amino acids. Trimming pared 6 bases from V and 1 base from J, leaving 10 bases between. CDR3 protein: CASKYQGNTGELFF. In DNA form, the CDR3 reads TGCGCCAGCAAGTACCAGGGGAACACCGGGGAGCTGTTTTTT.

The CDR3 region has the DNA TGTGCCAGCAGATTAGACAGTTATTACGAGCAGTACTTC. Protein: CASRLDSYYEQYF. The rearrangement uses TRBV6-5 and TRBJ2-7; maybe TRBD1 (5 bases). Germline-derived CDR1 and CDR2 are MNHEY and SVGAGI. Trimming left V 6 bases short and J 4 bases short, with 13 bases between. This CDR3 spans 13 amino acids.

The CDR3 protein is CASSLDPGAPLHF. DNA for the CDR3: TGTGCCAGCAGCTTAGACCCGGGAGCACCCCTCCACTTT. This chain uses TRBV7-2 with TRBJ1-6; D is undetermined. V shed 1 base and J shed 11 bases, with 9 bases lying between them. The CDR3 sequence is 13 residues long. The germline gives CDR1 SGHTA, CDR2 FQGNSA.

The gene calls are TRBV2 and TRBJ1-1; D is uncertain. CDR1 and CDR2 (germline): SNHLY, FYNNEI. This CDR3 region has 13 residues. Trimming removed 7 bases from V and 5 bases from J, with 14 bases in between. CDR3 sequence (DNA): TGTGCCAGCAATCCCATTACGGGGACTGAAGCTTTCTTT. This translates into CASNPITGTEAFF.

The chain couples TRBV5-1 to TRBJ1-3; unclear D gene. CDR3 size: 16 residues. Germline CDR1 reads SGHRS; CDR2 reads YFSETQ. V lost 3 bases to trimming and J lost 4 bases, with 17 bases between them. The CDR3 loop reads CASSSAGYGVGNTIYF. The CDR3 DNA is TGCGCCAGCAGCTCCGCGGGTTACGGGGTCGGAAACACCATATATTTT. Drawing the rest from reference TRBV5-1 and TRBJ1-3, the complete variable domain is KAGVTQTPRYLIKTRGQQVTLSCSPISGHRSVSWYQQTPGQGLQFLFEYFSETQRNKGNFPGRFSGRQFSNSRSEMNVSTLELGDSALYLCASSSAGYGVGNTIYFGEGSWLTVV.

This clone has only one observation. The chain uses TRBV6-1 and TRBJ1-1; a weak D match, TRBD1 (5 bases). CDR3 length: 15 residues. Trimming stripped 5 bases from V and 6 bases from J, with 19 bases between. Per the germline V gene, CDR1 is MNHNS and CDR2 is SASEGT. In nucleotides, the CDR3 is TGTGCCAGCAGTATCCTATCTTCGGGGGTTGCTGAAGCTTTCTTT. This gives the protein CASSILSSGVAEAFF.

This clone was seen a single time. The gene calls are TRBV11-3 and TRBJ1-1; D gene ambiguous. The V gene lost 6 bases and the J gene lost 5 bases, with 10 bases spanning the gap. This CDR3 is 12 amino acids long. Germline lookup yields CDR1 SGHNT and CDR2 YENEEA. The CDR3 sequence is CASRLEGTEAFF. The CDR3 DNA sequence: TGTGCCAGCAGGCTTGAGGGAACTGAAGCTTTCTTT.

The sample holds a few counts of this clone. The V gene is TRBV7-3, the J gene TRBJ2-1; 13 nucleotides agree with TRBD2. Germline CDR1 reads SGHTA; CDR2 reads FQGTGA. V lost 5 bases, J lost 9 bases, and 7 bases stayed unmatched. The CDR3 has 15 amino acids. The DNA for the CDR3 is TGTGCCAGCAGCGCAACTAGCGGGGGGGCCATTGAGCAGTTCTTC. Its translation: CASSATSGGAIEQFF.

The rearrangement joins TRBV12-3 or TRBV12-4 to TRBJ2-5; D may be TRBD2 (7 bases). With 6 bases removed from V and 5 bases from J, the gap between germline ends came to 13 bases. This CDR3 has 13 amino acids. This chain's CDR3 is CASSQQGGETQYF. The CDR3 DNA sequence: TGTGCCAGCAGCCAACAGGGAGGGGAGACCCAGTACTTC.

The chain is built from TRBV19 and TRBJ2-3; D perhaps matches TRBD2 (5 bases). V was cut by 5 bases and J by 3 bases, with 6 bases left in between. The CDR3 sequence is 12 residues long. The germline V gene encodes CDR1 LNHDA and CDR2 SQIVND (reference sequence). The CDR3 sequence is CASSRLTDTQYF. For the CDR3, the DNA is TGTGCCAGTAGTCGACTAACAGATACGCAGTATTTT.

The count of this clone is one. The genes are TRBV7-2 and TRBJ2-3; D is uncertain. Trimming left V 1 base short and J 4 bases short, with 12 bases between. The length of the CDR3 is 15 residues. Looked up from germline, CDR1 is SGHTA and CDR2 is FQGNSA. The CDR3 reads CASSLGSVLSDTQYF. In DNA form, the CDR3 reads TGTGCCAGCAGCTTAGGTTCGGTCTTGTCAGATACGCAGTATTTT.

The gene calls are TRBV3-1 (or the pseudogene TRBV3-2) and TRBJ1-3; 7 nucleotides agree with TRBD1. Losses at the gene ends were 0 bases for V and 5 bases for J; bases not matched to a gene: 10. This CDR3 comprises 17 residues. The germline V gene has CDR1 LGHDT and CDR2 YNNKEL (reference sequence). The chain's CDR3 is CASSQEPRRGNRNTIYF. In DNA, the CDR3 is TGTGCCAGCAGCCAAGAACCACGCAGGGGGAACCGAAACACCATATATTTT.